One T cell receptor beta chain is described in this entry. Its antigen remains unknown. The sample belongs to a study of T cell responses to AZD1222 COVID-19 vaccine. Libraries were prepared by immunoSEQ multiplex PCR; TCRdb keeps only in-frame clonotypes and omits some of them. Altogether approximately 96,000 clones are present, 85% to 95% being singletons, with the ten largest covering under 14%. Study-level findings and limits: Only a handful of people who got AZD1222 tested seropositive at baseline. Targeting of unmutated variant regions was reportedly seen in nearly half of spike-specific TCRs.

V lost 0 bases to trimming and J lost 5 bases, with 14 bases between them. The V gene's germline CDR1 is SGHRS and CDR2 YFSETQ. The CDR3 spans 15 residues. The sequencing here drew on peripheral blood, taken 28 days after the second AZD1222 dose. V gene TRBV5-1 combines with J gene TRBJ1-2; D uncertain. This receptor was identified in an adult who received the AZD1222 COVID-19 vaccine. The CDR3 sequence: CASSLVGAETYGYTF. The CDR3 coding sequence is TGCGCCAGCAGCTTGGTTGGTGCCGAGACTTATGGCTACACCTTC.